This passage covers 25 T cell receptor beta chains from one sample sequenced in a study of T cells in localized non-small cell lung cancer. Profiled with immunoSEQ multiplex PCR; TCRdb holds only in-frame clones, not every one. The table records under 55,000 clones, around three quarters of them present only once. The material sequenced was PBMCs, taken before any cancer treatment. These receptors all come from a woman aged 40-69 years with stage II lung adenocarcinoma.

This clone came up a few times. The chain employs TRBV9 and TRBJ2-1; D not resolved. The CDR3 covers 15 residues. V lost 4 bases, J lost 2 bases, and 13 bases lay in between. CDR1 and CDR2 (germline): SGDLS, YYNGEE. The CDR3: CASSYGRGAYNEQFF. CDR3 bases: TGTGCCAGCAGCTACGGACGTGGGGCCTACAATGAGCAGTTCTTC.

This sequence joins TRBV4-1 and TRBJ2-5; 7 nucleotides match TRBD2. CDR1 and CDR2 (germline): MGHRA, YSYEKL. This CDR3 has 15 residues. V was pared by 5 bases and J by 5 bases, with 11 bases of the junction left unmatched. CDR3 nucleotides: TGCGCCAGCAGCTCAGGGAGGGTGAGCGTGGAGACCCAGTACTTC. Its translation: CASSSGRVSVETQYF.

The chain links TRBV2 to TRBJ2-4, with 12 bases identical to TRBD2. CDR3 length: 16 amino acids. V was clipped by 0 bases and J by 7 bases; unmatched bases: 4. CDR1 and CDR2 from the germline V gene are SNHLY and FYNNEI. CDR3 DNA: TGTGCCAGCAGTGAAGCAGCTAGCGGGGGGGCGAACATTCAGTACTTC. Its protein is CASSEAASGGANIQYF.

This clone was recorded once. The J gene is TRBJ2-6, the V gene TRBV7-3; 9 bases are a match to TRBD1. The CDR3 extends over 17 amino acids. The germline CDR1 and CDR2 sequences are SGHTA and FQGTGA. The J segment lost 3 bases and the V segment lost 5 bases, leaving 8 bases of the junction unmatched. The CDR3, as DNA: TGTGCCAGCAGCCGGGGACAGGGCCTCGGTGGGGCCAACGTCCTGACTTTC. Amino acids: CASSRGQGLGGANVLTF. Full variable domain (outside the CDR3, taken from reference TRBV7-3 and TRBJ2-6): GAGVSQTPSNKVTEKGKYVELRCDPISGHTALYWYRQSLGQGPEFLIYFQGTGAADDSGLPNDRFFAVRPEGSVSTLKIQRTERGDSAVYLCASSRGQGLGGANVLTFGAGSRLTVL.

There are a few counts of this clone. The genes are TRBV2 and TRBJ2-5; tentative D call: TRBD2 (5 bases). Germline CDR1 and CDR2: SNHLY and FYNNEI. There are 13 residues in the CDR3. The V end lost 6 bases, the J end lost 2 bases, and 10 bases lay between the germline ends. This CDR3 reads CASSYGLQETQYF. CDR3 nucleotide sequence: TGTGCCAGCAGCTACGGACTTCAAGAGACCCAGTACTTC.

The V gene is TRBV5-1, the J gene TRBJ2-3; 9 positions agree with TRBD2. Germline CDR1 and CDR2: SGHRS and YFSETQ. The V segment lost 8 bases and the J segment 4 bases; nucleotides outside the gene matches: 8. The CDR3 runs to 14 residues. The CDR3 coding sequence is TGCGCCAGTTCAGGAGCGGGGGGTGCAGATACGCAGTATTTT. Its translation: CASSGAGGADTQYF. The full variable domain, in which reference TRBV5-1 and TRBJ2-3 provide the parts outside the CDR3, is KAGVTQTPRYLIKTRGQQVTLSCSPISGHRSVSWYQQTPGQGLQFLFEYFSETQRNKGNFPGRFSGRQFSNSRSEMNVSTLELGDSALYLCASSGAGGADTQYFGPGTRLTVL.

The chain recombines TRBV5-1 with TRBJ1-3, with 9 positions matching TRBD1. CDR1 and CDR2 from the germline V gene are SGHRS and YFSETQ. V gave up 4 bases and J gave up 0 bases; unmatched junction bases: 8. This CDR3 is 17 amino acids long. The CDR3 region is CASSVGQGLSSGNTIYF. Written as DNA, the CDR3 is TGCGCCAGCAGCGTGGGACAGGGCCTCAGCTCTGGAAACACCATATATTTT.

The V call is TRBV2, the J call TRBJ1-2; D remains unclear. The V end lost 6 bases, the J end lost 0 bases, and 14 bases lay between the germline ends. The CDR3 has 15 amino acids. Germline values: CDR1 SNHLY, CDR2 FYNNEI. CDR3: CASRRAFQANYGYTF. The CDR3 DNA reads as TGTGCCAGCAGACGGGCCTTCCAGGCTAACTATGGCTACACCTTC.

In the case of this clone: At the DNA level, this CDR3 is encoded by other sequences in the same sample as well. The rearrangement links TRBV15 to TRBJ1-2; no clear D gene. The CDR3 sequence is 13 residues long. Germline values: CDR1 LNHNV, CDR2 YYDKDF (reference sequence). Trimming shortened V by 0 bases and J by 8 bases, and 10 bases separated the two germline ends. CDR3 nucleotides: TGTGCCACCAGCAGAGAGGAGGGCGACGGCTACACCTTC. It specifies CATSREEGDGYTF.

This clone ranks as medium-sized. V and J are TRBV30 and TRBJ1-5; possible D gene TRBD1, 5 bases. The germline V gene encodes CDR1 GTSNPN and CDR2 SVGIG (reference sequence). The V end was cut by 0 bases, the J end by 4 bases, with 7 bases between. This CDR3 comprises 13 residues. The CDR3 nucleotides read TGTGCCTGGAGTGTGGACACAAATCAGCCCCAGCATTTT. Its protein product is CAWSVDTNQPQHF.

The chain employs TRBV7-8 and TRBJ2-3, with TRBD2 matching over 10 bases. V trimming: 5 bases; J trimming: 2 bases; junction bases outside the gene matches: 7. CDR1 is SGHVS, CDR2 FQNEAQ, per germline. CDR3 length equals 16 residues. CDR3 sequence reads: CASSLRSGGFTDTQYF. As DNA, the CDR3 is TGTGCCAGCAGCCTACGTAGCGGGGGGTTCACAGATACGCAGTATTTT.

The chain recombines TRBV10-1 with TRBJ2-1; 8 bases line up with TRBD1. CDR1 is WNHNN and CDR2 is SYGVQD in the germline V gene (reference sequence). Trimming cost V 4 bases and J 8 bases; bases outside gene matches: 4. The CDR3 loop spans 13 amino acids. The CDR3 bases are TGCGCCAGCAGTGCAGGACAGGGCTATGAGCAGTTCTTC. It specifies CASSAGQGYEQFF.

This clone was seen a handful of times. V usage is TRBV2 and J usage is TRBJ1-4, with TRBD1 matching over 7 bases. Per the germline V gene, CDR1 is SNHLY and CDR2 is FYNNEI. The V and J ends lost 6 bases and 8 bases, in that order; junction bases with no gene match: 12. The CDR3 length is 15 residues. CDR3 in amino acids: CASRHRQGVEEKLFF. The CDR3 coding sequence is TGTGCCAGCAGGCACCGACAGGGAGTCGAAGAAAAACTGTTTTTT.

V is TRBV18 and J is TRBJ1-2; TRBD1 agrees at 9 bases. The CDR3 covers 14 residues. Trimming cost V 5 bases and J 8 bases; bases outside gene matches: 9. CDR1 is KGHSH, CDR2 LQKENI, per germline. CDR3 protein: CASSSGQGGRGYTF. DNA of the CDR3: TGTGCCAGCTCATCGGGACAGGGTGGAAGAGGCTACACCTTC.

In this sample, this clone is medium-sized (0.01 to 0.1%). The J gene is TRBJ2-2, the V gene TRBV6-4, with 8 nucleotides matching TRBD1. The CDR3 length is 15 residues. The ends lost 5 bases at V and 6 bases at J; junction bases unmatched: 8. Per germline, CDR1 MRHNA and CDR2 SNTAGT. CDR3 coding DNA: TGTGCCAGCAGTCACGGACAGGGCGGGTCCGGGGAGCTGTTTTTT. Protein: CASSHGQGGSGELFF.

This CDR3 is CASSIRAGRFTDTQYF. The CDR3 DNA is TGTGCCAGCAGTATCCGTGCAGGGCGGTTCACAGATACGCAGTATTTT. The V call is TRBV2, the J call TRBJ2-3, with a tentative D call TRBD1 (5 bases). V was clipped by 5 bases and J by 2 bases, with 17 bases between them. The CDR3 is made up of 16 amino acids. The germline CDR1 and CDR2 sequences are SNHLY and FYNNEI.

As for this clone: Compared with germline, one end of the junction differs, possibly owing to a read error. Other DNA variants within this sample encode the same CDR3. V and J are TRBV4-3 and TRBJ1-5; D is unclear. The CDR3 spans 13 residues. CDR1 is LGHNA and CDR2 is YSLEER in the germline V gene. The CDR3 DNA follows: TGCGCCAGCAGCCAAGAACGCTGGCAGCCTCAGCATTTT. Translated: CASSQERWQPQHF.

This chain connects TRBV5-1 to TRBJ1-1; D is unclear. The CDR3 spans 14 residues. Germline assignment: CDR1 SGHRS and CDR2 YFSETQ. V dropped 0 bases and J dropped 0 bases, with 6 bases sitting between them. CDR3 amino acids: CASSLDGMNTEAFF. CDR3 nucleotide sequence: TGCGCCAGCAGCTTGGACGGGATGAACACTGAAGCTTTCTTT.

This clone was detected a few times. This chain links TRBV7-2 with TRBJ1-2; D is ambiguous. Germline V gene lookup returns CDR1 SGHTA and CDR2 FQGNSA. The V and J ends lost 2 bases and 7 bases respectively, with 14 bases between them. This CDR3 has 14 residues. The CDR3 protein is CASSLSAEKGGYTF. CDR3 bases: TGTGCCAGCAGCTTATCGGCAGAGAAAGGTGGCTACACCTTC.

The rearrangement joins TRBV6-5 to TRBJ1-1; D gene unclear. V lost 0 bases, J lost 6 bases, and 17 bases lay in between. CDR1 is MNHEY, CDR2 SVGAGI, per germline. This CDR3 is 16 amino acids long. The DNA for the CDR3 is TGTGCCAGCAGTTACTCGATTGTGGGAGCAGAGTCTGAAGCTTTCTTT. Its translation is CASSYSIVGAESEAFF.

This clone was picked up a small number of times. CDR3 in DNA: TGTGCCACCAGCAGAGATACTGGAGGTCTCTATGGCTACACCTTC. Translating gives CATSRDTGGLYGYTF. The V and J genes are TRBV15 and TRBJ1-2; D is undetermined. The CDR3 totals 15 residues. Germline V CDR1 and CDR2: LNHNV, YYDKDF (reference sequence). V was clipped by 0 bases and J by 4 bases, with 12 bases between them.

The chain joins TRBV5-1 to TRBJ2-2; 8 bases fit TRBD1. Germline values: CDR1 SGHRS, CDR2 YFSETQ. The V and J ends lost 4 bases and 1 base, in that order; junction bases with no gene match: 6. CDR3 size: 16 residues. The CDR3 sequence is CASSLNGQGNTGELFF. In DNA, the CDR3 is TGCGCCAGCAGCCTAAACGGACAGGGGAACACCGGGGAGCTGTTTTTT.

This chain connects TRBV29-1 to TRBJ1-1, with TRBD1 matching 7 bases. Germline V gene lookup returns CDR1 SQVTM and CDR2 ANQGSEA. The CDR3 has 14 amino acids. V shed 5 bases and J 2 bases; nucleotides not matched to a gene: 8. The CDR3 protein is CSVYQGQKNTEAFF. As DNA, the CDR3 is TGCAGCGTTTATCAGGGACAGAAAAACACTGAAGCTTTCTTT.

This clone was counted once. The chain uses TRBV9 and TRBJ1-2; TRBD1 matches at 10 bases. Germline loops: CDR1 SGDLS, CDR2 YYNGEE. The V and J ends lost 0 bases and 8 bases, in that order; junction bases with no gene match: 10. The CDR3 contains 16 residues. CDR3 in amino acids: CASSVASGQGEGGYTF. CDR3 coding DNA: TGTGCCAGCAGCGTAGCTTCCGGACAGGGGGAAGGGGGCTACACCTTC. The variable domain in full, completed from reference TRBV9 and TRBJ1-2, reads DSGVTQTPKHLITATGQRVTLRCSPRSGDLSVYWYQQSLDQGLQFLIQYYNGEERAKGNILERFSAQQFPDLHSELNLSSLELGDSALYFCASSVASGQGEGGYTFGSGTRLTVV.

This clone was seen just once. The rearrangement uses TRBV18 and TRBJ2-7; D is unresolved. CDR3 length: 15 amino acids. Trimming left V 3 bases short and J 3 bases short, with 15 bases between. Germline CDR1 is KGHSH and CDR2 is LQKENI. This CDR3 is CASSPPSKGYYEQYF. Here the CDR3 DNA reads TGTGCCAGCTCACCCCCCTCCAAAGGCTACTACGAGCAGTACTTC.